Listed below are T cell receptor beta chains from one sample, sequenced in a study of radiotherapy plus CTLA-4 blockade in lung cancer. Repertoires were generated with immunoSEQ multiplex PCR, while TCRdb's copy carries only in-frame clones and drops some. This sample has about 94,000 clones; roughly 80% occur once, and the top ten carry about 25%. The sample consisted of peripheral blood, taken from a patient treated with radiotherapy plus ipilimumab. The receptors come from a human donor with non-small cell lung cancer that progressed on radiotherapy plus ipilimumab. CDR3s include the opening cysteine and the closing phenylalanine or tryptophan. The D gene is left open where the match is weak. Clone size is stated in some rows and not others, as once, few, many or a class when expanded.

j_call d_call clone_size v_call cdr3_nt cdr3_aa
TRBJ1-2 TRBD1 - TRBV28 TGTGCCAGCACCGTCCCGGGACAGGGTTTGGGGTACGCTGGCTACACCTTC CASTVPGQGLGYAGYTF
TRBJ2-2 - - TRBV30 TGTGCCTGGAGGCGGACCCAAGGGGGGGAGCTGTTTTTT CAWRRTQGGELFF
TRBJ2-1 - - TRBV9 TGTGCCAGCAGCGTAGGAGGAGGCCCAAATGAGCAGTTCTTC CASSVGGGPNEQFF
TRBJ2-3 TRBD1 - TRBV6-5 TGTGCCAGCAACCAAGGGGGCGGCACAGATACGCAGTATTTT CASNQGGGTDTQYF
TRBJ1-1 - - TRBV6-1 TGTGCCAGCAGTGAACGGGTTTGGGGGCTCACTGAAGCTTTCTTT CASSERVWGLTEAFF
TRBJ2-3 TRBD1 - TRBV10-3 TGTGCCATCAGTTCTCAGGGGGCCACAGATACGCAGTATTTT CAISSQGATDTQYF
TRBJ2-3 TRBD2 once TRBV6-1 TGTGCCAGCAGTGAGTCTAGCGGGAGCCCAGATACGCAGTATTTT CASSESSGSPDTQYF
TRBJ1-2 - - TRBV11-3 TGTGCCAGCAGCTTAGATTCCCCTTCCTACAAACAGGGTATCTATGGCTACACCTTC CASSLDSPSYKQGIYGYTF
TRBJ2-3 - - TRBV30 TGTGCCTGGAGTCACAGGGGGGGATCTACGCAGTATTTT CAWSHRGGSTQYF
TRBJ1-2 - - TRBV30 TGTGCCTGGCTATTCTATGGCTACACCTTC CAWLFYGYTF
TRBJ1-2 - once TRBV6-1 TGTGCCAGCACCGGACAGTTGGCTAACTATGGCTACACCTTC CASTGQLANYGYTF